Listed here are 13 T cell receptor beta chains from one sample, sequenced in a study of somatic mutations in cytotoxic T cells in rheumatoid arthritis. Profiling relied on immunoSEQ multiplex PCR, and the TCRdb table lists in-frame clones only, not all of them. The table includes under 15,000 clones, more than 65% detected once. The sample comprised CD8+ T cells sorted from blood. These receptors were taken from an adult with rheumatoid arthritis.

The J gene is TRBJ2-2, the V gene TRBV7-3; D gene unclear. Germline-derived CDR1 and CDR2 are SGHTA and FQGTGA. V was cut by 2 bases and J by 7 bases, with 17 bases left in between. The CDR3 is 16 residues long. CDR3 residues: CASSLGLPSLGGELFF. The CDR3 DNA is TGTGCCAGCAGCTTAGGTTTGCCCTCCCTGGGCGGGGAGCTGTTTTTT.

Only a few counts were recorded for this clone. The chain is built from TRBV13 and TRBJ1-2; D unclear. The CDR3 is 13 residues long. Between the trimmed V and J ends, which lost 4 bases and 3 bases, there was a span of 9 bases. Germline V gives CDR1 PRHDT, CDR2 FYEKMQ (reference sequence). The CDR3 spells CASSSTTDYGYTF. The CDR3 DNA follows: TGTGCCAGCAGCTCTACGACTGACTATGGCTACACCTTC.

The rearrangement links TRBV6-1 to TRBJ2-2; D call uncertain. The CDR3 has 14 residues. The germline CDR1 and CDR2 sequences are MNHNS and SASEGT. V was shortened by 8 bases and J by 0 bases, with 10 bases between the two germline ends. Here the CDR3 DNA reads TGTGCCAGCCACAGTACTTCGAACACCGGGGAGCTGTTTTTT. This codes for CASHSTSNTGELFF.

The V call is TRBV5-1, the J call TRBJ2-1, with a possible D match to TRBD2 (5 bases). The V gene lost 4 bases and the J gene lost 5 bases, with 16 bases spanning the gap. Germline CDR1 is SGHRS and CDR2 is YFSETQ. The CDR3 totals 15 residues. In DNA, the CDR3 is TGCGCCAGCAGCCTCGACGGAGGAGGAAACAATGAGCAGTTCTTC. Protein product: CASSLDGGGNNEQFF.

Regarding this clone: Mismatch with germline at one junction end may stem from a read error. The gene calls are TRBV7-7 and TRBJ2-7; no definite D call. The CDR3 is 12 residues long. Germline CDR1 is SSHAT and CDR2 is FNYEAQ (reference sequence). In DNA form, the CDR3 reads TGTGCTAGCAGCTTAGCCGGTAGCGAGCAGTACTTC. It yields the protein CASSLAGSEQYF.

V and J are TRBV6-6 and TRBJ1-1; D uncertain. The CDR3 is made up of 12 amino acids. V dropped 2 bases and J dropped 7 bases, with 8 bases sitting between them. Looked up from germline, CDR1 is MNHNY and CDR2 is SVGAGI (reference sequence). The DNA for the CDR3 is TGTGCCAGCAGTTACGGTGGCAGTGAAGCTTTCTTT. It is translated as CASSYGGSEAFF.

This CDR3 reads CASTRDGWNSPLHF. The CDR3 DNA is TGTGCCAGCACCCGGGACGGGTGGAATTCACCCCTCCACTTT. The gene calls are TRBV6-6 and TRBJ1-6; possible D gene TRBD1, 5 bases. Trimming cost V 7 bases and J 7 bases, with 14 bases left between them. The germline V gene encodes CDR1 MNHNY and CDR2 SVGAGI (reference sequence). The CDR3 is 14 amino acids.

V is TRBV6-1 and J is TRBJ1-4; 7 nucleotides line up with TRBD1. The CDR3 is made up of 15 amino acids. Trimming took 4 bases from V and 7 from J; bases not matched to a gene: 9. The germline CDR1 and CDR2 sequences are MNHNS and SASEGT. The chain's CDR3 is CASSVGQDGGEKLFF. The CDR3 region has the DNA TGTGCCAGCAGTGTCGGACAGGACGGAGGTGAAAAACTGTTTTTT.

DNA for the CDR3: TGTGCCAGTAGTGACACTTGGGACAGGGGTGAAAAACTGTTTTTT. This gives the protein CASSDTWDRGEKLFF. The rearrangement uses TRBV19 and TRBJ1-4; 10 nucleotides line up with TRBD1. Trimming removed 5 bases from V and 7 bases from J; junction bases left unmatched: 7. The CDR3 has 15 residues. Germline V lookup: CDR1 LNHDA, CDR2 SQIVND (reference sequence). The full variable domain, in which reference TRBV19 and TRBJ1-4 provide the parts outside the CDR3, is DGGITQSPKYLFRKEGQNVTLSCEQNLNHDAMYWYRQDPGQGLRLIYYSQIVNDFQKGDIAEGYSVSREKKESFPLTVTSAQKNPTAFYLCASSDTWDRGEKLFFGSGTQLSVL.

The chain is built from TRBV2 and TRBJ2-7, with D possibly being TRBD2 (6 bases). Germline CDR1 SNHLY, CDR2 FYNNEI. The CDR3 loop spans 13 amino acids. Trimming stripped 6 bases from V and 1 base from J, with 10 bases between. The CDR3 region is CASSDGGSYEQYF. The CDR3 nucleotides read TGTGCCAGCAGCGACGGGGGTTCCTACGAGCAGTACTTC.

This sequence joins TRBV9 and TRBJ2-3; D unresolved. This CDR3 region has 14 residues. Germline assignment: CDR1 SGDLS and CDR2 YYNGEE. The V end was cut by 4 bases, the J end by 4 bases, with 13 bases between. The CDR3 DNA is TGTGCCAGCAGCACAAGCGAGCTCCCAGATACGCAGTATTTT. It codes for CASSTSELPDTQYF. The variable domain in full, with the rest retrieved from reference TRBV9 and TRBJ2-3, is DSGVTQTPKHLITATGQRVTLRCSPRSGDLSVYWYQQSLDQGLQFLIQYYNGEERAKGNILERFSAQQFPDLHSELNLSSLELGDSALYFCASSTSELPDTQYFGPGTRLTVL.

In the case of this clone: Other DNA sequences of this sample code for an identical CDR3. The chain links TRBV9 to TRBJ2-1; TRBD1 matches 10 bases. The CDR3 has 14 residues. From germline, CDR1 is SGDLS and CDR2 YYNGEE. V was clipped by 4 bases and J by 4 bases; unmatched bases: 2. Here the CDR3 reads CASSPGQGYNEQFF. CDR3 nucleotide sequence: TGTGCCAGCAGCCCGGGACAGGGGTACAATGAGCAGTTCTTC.

This chain links TRBV14 with TRBJ2-7, with TRBD2 as a possible D gene (6 bases). The V end lost 4 bases, the J end lost 2 bases, and 9 bases lay between the germline ends. The CDR3 extends over 13 amino acids. The germline gives CDR1 SGHDN, CDR2 FVKESK. The CDR3 sequence: CASSLWGAYEQYF. As DNA, the CDR3 is TGTGCCAGCAGCCTCTGGGGGGCCTACGAGCAGTACTTC. The entire variable domain, with the rest obtained from reference TRBV14 and TRBJ2-7, is as follows: EAGVTQFPSHSVIEKGQTVTLRCDPISGHDNLYWYRRVMGKEIKFLLHFVKESKQDESGMPNNRFLAERTGGTYSTLKVQPAELEDSGVYFCASSLWGAYEQYFGPGTRLTVT.